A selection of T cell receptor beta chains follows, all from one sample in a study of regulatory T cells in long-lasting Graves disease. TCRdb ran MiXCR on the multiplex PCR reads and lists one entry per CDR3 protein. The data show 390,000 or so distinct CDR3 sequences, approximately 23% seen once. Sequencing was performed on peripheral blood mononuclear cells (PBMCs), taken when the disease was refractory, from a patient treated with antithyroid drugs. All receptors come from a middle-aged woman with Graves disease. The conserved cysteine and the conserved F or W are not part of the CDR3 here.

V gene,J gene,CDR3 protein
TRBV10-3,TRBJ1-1,AISSGLNTEAF
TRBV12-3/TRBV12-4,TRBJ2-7,ASSFSERKAYEQY
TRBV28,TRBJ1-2,ASSFGGGYT
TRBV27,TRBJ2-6,ASSPRQATGANVLT
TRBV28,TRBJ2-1,ASRSGWTGDNNEQF
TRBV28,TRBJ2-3,ASRGHPGQAYTDTQY
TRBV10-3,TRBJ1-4,AISESTGAPEKLF
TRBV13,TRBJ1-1,ASSYRGGTEAF
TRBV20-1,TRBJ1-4,SARWGRGGFNEKLF
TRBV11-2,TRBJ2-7,ASSLAGTTHEQY
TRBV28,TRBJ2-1,ASSLPLLTRRDNEQF
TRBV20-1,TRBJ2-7,RAYGGALLSYEQY
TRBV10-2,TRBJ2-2,ASSGSRVDSSGELF
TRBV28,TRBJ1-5,ASSLPGRKGNQPQH
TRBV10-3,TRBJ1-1,AISEHGNTEAF
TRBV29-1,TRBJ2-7,SARGDTHEQY
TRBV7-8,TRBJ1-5,ASSSRLGQPQH